The present T cell receptor (beta chain) was sequenced within a study of cytomegalovirus exposure and HLA in healthy donors. Germline loops: CDR1 MDHEN, CDR2 SYDVKM. V shed 5 bases and J shed 7 bases, with 21 bases lying between them. The CDR3 loop spans 16 amino acids. The PCR had 60 Vbeta and 13 Jbeta primers. Method: immunoSEQ multiplex PCR; TCRdb's copy keeps in-frame clones and lacks some. The table includes around 120,000 clones, 75% to 90% detected once. The TCR comes from a female donor in good health and CMV-seropositive. The sample comprised PBMCs. This chain joins TRBV28 and TRBJ1-5; D may be TRBD1 (5 bases). The DNA for the CDR3 is TGTGCCAGCAGTCCACCCAGGCCCCAGCAGGGACAGCCCCAGCATTTT. This gives the protein CASSPPRPQQGQPQHF.